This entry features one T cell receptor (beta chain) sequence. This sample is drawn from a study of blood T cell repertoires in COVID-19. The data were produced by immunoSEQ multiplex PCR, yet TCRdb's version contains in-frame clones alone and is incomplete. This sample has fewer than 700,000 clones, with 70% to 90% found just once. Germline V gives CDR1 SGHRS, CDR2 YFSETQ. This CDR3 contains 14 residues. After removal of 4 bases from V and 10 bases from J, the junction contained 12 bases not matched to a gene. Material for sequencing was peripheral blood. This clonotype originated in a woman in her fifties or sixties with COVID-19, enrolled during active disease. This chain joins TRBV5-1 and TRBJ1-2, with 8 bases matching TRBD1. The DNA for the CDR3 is TGCGCCAGCAGCCCGATGTCACAGGGGGTAACCTACACCTTC. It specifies CASSPMSQGVTYTF.